The rows below give T cell receptor beta chains drawn from one sample of a study of human T cells and chemical hapten exposure. MiXCR, applied by TCRdb to the RACE reads, yields one record per CDR3 protein. The sample yields under 200,000 distinct CDR3 sequences, around 30% seen once. Sequenced material: whole blood, taken in connection with sensitization to the hapten diphenylcyclopropenone (DPC). The receptors originated from a woman in her 30s with alopecia areata. Some clones in this sample may be carry-over from other donors' samples. The CDR3 runs from the conserved cysteine through the conserved F or W.

j_call	v_call	cdr3_aa
TRBJ2-1	TRBV6-2/TRBV6-3	CASTLGASGLIEQFF
TRBJ2-3	TRBV7-8	CASRGVVDTQYF
TRBJ1-1	TRBV29-1	CSVEKDLNTDGAFF
TRBJ2-7	TRBV4-1	CASSQDSGRNPLGQYF
TRBJ2-7	TRBV10-3	CAISEPTKGRGLDEQYF
TRBJ2-6	TRBV9	CASSVGPGSSGANVLTF
TRBJ2-1	TRBV20-1	CSARDPVAGGPNEQFF
TRBJ2-3	TRBV11-2	CASSLFSRATTDTQYF
TRBJ1-5	TRBV29-1	CSVRQGNQPQHF
TRBJ1-2	TRBV27	CASSPRTGVRNYGYTF
TRBJ1-4	TRBV4-3	CASSGSGVGEKLFF
TRBJ1-1	TRBV6-2/TRBV6-3	CATRRRRMNTEAFF
TRBJ1-5	TRBV9	CASSDTGGAGQPQHF
TRBJ2-5	TRBV2	CASLIAVDQYF
TRBJ2-7	TRBV28	CASAVPGTYEQYF
TRBJ2-3	TRBV20-1	CSARLHGPGTDTQYF
TRBJ2-7	TRBV6-6	CASSYSGIQPSEQYF
TRBJ1-2	TRBV6-5	CASSQGRNYGYTF
TRBJ2-1	TRBV10-3	CAISELRGAHEQFF
TRBJ1-1	TRBV5-1	CASSFQGSTEAFF
TRBJ1-1	TRBV3-1	CATQSIGNTEAFF
TRBJ2-3	TRBV7-3	CASSLRNPDTQYF
TRBJ1-5	TRBV28	CASSLAGGRRYSNQPQHF
TRBJ2-4	TRBV28	CASSESFLENIQYF
TRBJ1-6	TRBV11-1	CASKGTGYSPLHF
TRBJ2-3	TRBV6-5	CASSSWLTSTDTQYF
TRBJ2-7	TRBV10-3	CAISPGPNEQYF
TRBJ2-2	TRBV29-1	CSVEEKGTGELFF
TRBJ1-5	TRBV7-6	CASSLGRGNQPQHF
TRBJ2-6	TRBV29-1	CSVEGQTWGANVLTF
TRBJ2-7	TRBV28	CASSRTGGVYEQYF
TRBJ2-7	TRBV28	CASSLYQLAGEGEQYF
TRBJ2-5	TRBV6-2/TRBV6-3	CASTSRTGGETQYF
TRBJ1-3	TRBV5-1	CASSSGVSGNTIYF
TRBJ2-7	TRBV29-1	CSVGTTWGSYEQYF
TRBJ2-2	TRBV7-9	CASSSLAGVGELFF